This entry lists 25 T cell receptor beta chains sequenced from one sample in a study of T-cell reconstitution after alpha-beta-depleted transplantation in children. TCRbeta library construction was performed incorporating unique molecular identifiers. TCRdb re-called the PCR reads through MiXCR, storing one row per CDR3 protein. Of over 550,000 distinct CDR3 sequences in the sample, over 9.5% were seen once. This specimen was PBMCs from the stem cell graft donor, taken from the stem cell graft. Receptors were obtained from a human donor who donated a stem cell graft to a child with acute myeloid leukemia.

This clonotype was counted at least ten times. The gene calls are TRBV20-1 and TRBJ2-1, with 7 bases lining up with TRBD2. CDR3 length: 15 amino acids. Trimming cost V 6 bases and J 10 bases; bases outside gene matches: 18. Germline V lookup: CDR1 DFQATT, CDR2 SNEGSKA (reference sequence). CDR3 DNA: TGCAGTGCCAAAAAGCGGGACTCATTATTTTGGGAGCAGTTCTTC. It yields the protein CSAKKRDSLFWEQFF.

This clonotype turned up a few times. This chain joins TRBV12-3 or TRBV12-4 and TRBJ2-7, with D tentatively TRBD2 (7 bases). The CDR3 has 13 residues. V lost 3 bases to trimming and J lost 5 bases, with 11 bases between them. Written as DNA, the CDR3 is TGTGCCAGCAGTTTCGGGGGGCTGGACGAGCAGTACTTC. Translating gives CASSFGGLDEQYF.

This clonotype was detected a few times. CDR3 nucleotide sequence: TGCAGTGCTAGAGACTTAGTGGGACTAGCGACTCTAAGCTCCTACAATGAGCAGTTCTTC. It is translated as CSARDLVGLATLSSYNEQFF. The rearrangement links TRBV20-1 to TRBJ2-1; 10 nucleotides match TRBD2. The CDR3 runs to 20 residues. Trimming cost V 0 bases and J 0 bases; bases outside gene matches: 14. Germline values: CDR1 DFQATT, CDR2 SNEGSKA (reference sequence).

The table lists this clonotype with many counts. This chain links TRBV2 with TRBJ2-7, with D perhaps given as TRBD1 or TRBD2 (5 bases each). The CDR3 sequence is 13 residues long. The germline V and J ends were trimmed by 11 bases and 2 bases, with 16 bases remaining between them. CDR1 and CDR2 from the germline V gene are SNHLY and FYNNEI. CDR3 DNA sequence: TGTGCCTCCTCCGGGACGGGTACCTACGAGCAGTACTTC. The encoded protein is CASSGTGTYEQYF.

The V gene is TRBV4-3, the J gene TRBJ2-5, with 7 bases fitting TRBD2. CDR1 LGHNA and CDR2 YSLEER come from the germline V gene. Trimming took 0 bases from V and 1 from J; bases not matched to a gene: 2. The CDR3 totals 15 residues. The CDR3 region is CASSQEGRGQETQYF. CDR3 bases: TGCGCCAGCAGCCAAGAGGGGAGGGGCCAAGAGACCCAGTACTTC.

V is TRBV28 and J is TRBJ2-7; D not certain. Germline CDR1 is MDHEN and CDR2 is SYDVKM. CDR3 size: 11 residues. Between the trimmed V and J ends, which lost 7 bases and 3 bases, there was a span of 7 bases. CDR3 protein: CASTTFYEQYF. The CDR3 DNA follows: TGTGCCAGCACCACCTTCTACGAGCAGTACTTC.

There are a few counts of this clonotype. The V gene is TRBV27, the J gene TRBJ2-6; no clear D. Germline CDR1 reads MNHEY; CDR2 reads SMNVEV (reference sequence). This CDR3 contains 20 residues. Trimming cost V 4 bases and J 0 bases, with 22 bases left between them. The CDR3 protein is CASSSRGAGASRSGANVLTF. In DNA, the CDR3 is TGTGCCAGCAGTTCCCGTGGCGCCGGAGCATCCCGCTCTGGGGCCAACGTCCTGACTTTC.

In this sample, this clonotype turned up many times. CDR3 residues: CASSNQVGYEQYF. CDR3 nucleotide sequence: TGTGCCAGCAGCAACCAGGTCGGATACGAGCAGTACTTC. The chain uses TRBV7-2 and TRBJ2-7, with D hard to call. The CDR3 contains 13 residues. Germline values: CDR1 SGHTA, CDR2 FQGNSA. V was clipped by 5 bases and J by 4 bases, with 12 bases between them.

Points on this clonotype: This sequence may be a read error, since a much larger clone differs from it by one base. The chain joins TRBV20-1 to TRBJ2-7, with a tentative D call TRBD2 (6 bases). The CDR3 is made up of 16 amino acids. From germline, CDR1 is DFQATT and CDR2 SNEGSKA (reference sequence). For the CDR3, the DNA is TGCTGTGCTAGAGACCTAATAGCGGTCCGCAGGGACGAGCAGTACTTC. This gives the protein CCARDLIAVRRDEQYF.

This clonotype has ten or more counts. The chain links TRBV29-1 to TRBJ2-7; TRBD1 matches 7 bases. CDR3 length: 12 amino acids. Germline V CDR1 and CDR2: SQVTM, ANQGSEA. V shed 6 bases, J shed 0 bases, and the junction held 2 bases outside the gene matches. In DNA form, the CDR3 reads TGCAGCGTGACAGGGAGCTCCTACGAGCAGTACTTC. Encoded protein: CSVTGSSYEQYF.

A few counts support this clonotype. V is TRBV30 and J is TRBJ1-2, with D perhaps matching TRBD1 (5 bases). The CDR3 loop spans 14 amino acids. Per the germline V gene, CDR1 is GTSNPN and CDR2 is SVGIG (reference sequence). V shed 3 bases and J shed 5 bases, with 16 bases lying between them. The CDR3 is CAWSQRGFRYGYTF. The CDR3 region has the DNA TGTGCCTGGAGCCAAAGGGGATTTCGGTATGGCTACACCTTC.

V is TRBV7-3 and J is TRBJ2-1, with D possibly TRBD2 on 5 matching bases. Germline values: CDR1 SGHTA, CDR2 FQGTGA. This CDR3 spans 12 amino acids. With 5 bases removed from V and 10 bases from J, the gap between germline ends came to 12 bases. The CDR3 DNA sequence: TGTGCCAGCAGCCCCATCGGCGGGGAGCAGTTCTTC. It codes for CASSPIGGEQFF.

The chain carries TRBV11-2 and TRBJ2-7, with D uncertain. Trimming took 4 bases from V and 3 from J, leaving 10 bases between them. The CDR3 has 13 amino acids. In germline, CDR1 is SGHAT, CDR2 FQNNGV. CDR3 in DNA: TGTGCCAGCAGCTCGGAGAAGCACTACGAGCAGTACGTC. This sequence encodes CASSSEKHYEQYV.

The chain has TRBV6-1 and TRBJ1-1, with D uncertain. V lost 3 bases to trimming and J lost 0 bases, with 8 bases between them. The V gene's germline CDR1 is MNHNS and CDR2 SASEGT. The CDR3 extends over 14 amino acids. As DNA, the CDR3 is TGTGCCAGCAGTGAGCGGTTCATGAACACTGAAGCTTTCTTT. This translates into CASSERFMNTEAFF.

The chain combines TRBV28 with TRBJ2-5; 9 nucleotides agree with TRBD1. Germline CDR1 is MDHEN and CDR2 is SYDVKM. The CDR3 is 17 amino acids. The V and J ends lost 4 bases and 0 bases, in that order; junction bases with no gene match: 9. This CDR3 reads CASSSTRQGVHQETQYF. CDR3 DNA: TGTGCCAGCAGTTCCACTCGACAGGGGGTCCACCAAGAGACCCAGTACTTC.

This rearrangement joins TRBV4-2 to TRBJ2-2; 10 bases align to TRBD2. CDR3 length: 16 amino acids. The V gene's germline CDR1 is LGHNA and CDR2 YNFKEQ. V was pared by 3 bases and J by 3 bases, with 4 bases of the junction left unmatched. CDR3 DNA: TGTGCCAGCAGCCACGGACTAGCGGTGGACACCGGGGAGCTGTTTTTT. It translates to CASSHGLAVDTGELFF.

The CDR3 sequence: CAIRSGLAGNYEQYF. CDR3 bases: TGTGCCATCAGGTCGGGACTAGCGGGAAACTACGAGCAGTACTTC. V is TRBV10-3 and J is TRBJ2-7; the match to TRBD2 covers 13 bases. The CDR3 is made up of 15 amino acids. The germline V gene encodes CDR1 ENHRY and CDR2 SYGVKD. J gave up 3 bases and V 6 bases, and 5 bases lay outside the gene matches.

This clonotype was detected a few times. The chain carries TRBV7-2 and TRBJ2-1, with 7 bases fitting TRBD2. The CDR3 consists of 15 residues. V lost 0 bases, J lost 4 bases, and 3 bases stayed unmatched. Looked up from germline, CDR1 is SGHTA and CDR2 is FQGNSA. CDR3 loop: CASSLAVAGYNEQFF. CDR3 nucleotides: TGTGCCAGCAGCTTAGCTGTAGCGGGTTACAATGAGCAGTTCTTC.

This clonotype was counted between two and nine times. The chain joins TRBV15 to TRBJ1-1, with D perhaps matching TRBD1 (5 bases). The CDR3 is 16 amino acids. The V gene lost 1 base and the J gene lost 1 base, with 13 bases spanning the gap. The germline gives CDR1 LNHNV, CDR2 YYDKDF (reference sequence). Written as DNA, the CDR3 is TGTGCCACCAGCAGAGCTAGCGGCCAGGGGAACACTGAAGCTTTCTTT. This gives the protein CATSRASGQGNTEAFF. The full variable domain, its missing parts supplied by reference TRBV15 and TRBJ1-1, is DAMVIQNPRYQVTQFGKPVTLSCSQTLNHNVMYWYQQKSSQAPKLLFHYYDKDFNNEADTPDNFQSRRPNTSFCFLDIRSPGLGDTAMYLCATSRASGQGNTEAFFGQGTRLTVV.

The V and J genes are TRBV30 and TRBJ2-1, with 7 bases identical to TRBD2. Per germline, CDR1 GTSNPN and CDR2 SVGIG (reference sequence). After removal of 1 base from V and 9 bases from J, the junction contained 12 bases not matched to a gene. The CDR3 is 15 residues long. The CDR3 sequence: CAWSGGSSFGGEQFF. For the CDR3, the DNA is TGTGCCTGGAGTGGCGGGAGCTCGTTTGGGGGTGAGCAGTTCTTC.

The V call is TRBV6-5, the J call TRBJ1-2, with D hard to call. The CDR3 is 15 amino acids. V was shortened by 6 bases and J by 4 bases, with 18 bases between the two germline ends. CDR1 and CDR2 from the germline V gene are MNHEY and SVGAGI. The CDR3 nucleotides read TGTGCCAGCAGGATGAACGAAGACAAACGCTATGGCTACACCTTC. It translates to CASRMNEDKRYGYTF.

V and J are TRBV25-1 and TRBJ2-3; weak D call: TRBD1 (6 bases). CDR1 and CDR2 (germline): MGHDK, SYGVNS. The CDR3 has 14 residues. The V end lost 5 bases, the J end lost 2 bases, and 11 bases lay between the germline ends. The CDR3 DNA sequence: TGTGCCAGCAGTATCAGGGGAATCACAGATACGCAGTATTTT. It encodes CASSIRGITDTQYF.

The CDR3 sequence is CSARDRPGLAGGPYEQYF. The CDR3 DNA sequence: TGCAGTGCTAGGGACAGACCGGGACTAGCGGGAGGGCCCTACGAGCAGTACTTC. The rearrangement links TRBV20-1 to TRBJ2-7; 16 positions agree with TRBD2. Trimming at V came to 3 bases and at J to 2 bases, leaving 10 bases not matched to a gene. Looked up from germline, CDR1 is DFQATT and CDR2 is SNEGSKA (reference sequence). The CDR3 extends over 18 amino acids.

The chain uses TRBV7-9 and TRBJ2-5; 11 bases match TRBD1. This CDR3 has 17 amino acids. In germline, CDR1 is SEHNR, CDR2 FQNEAQ (reference sequence). The junction had 14 bases not matched to a gene; V was cut back by 6 bases and J by 5 bases. The CDR3 loop is CASSYPGTGGVVETQYF. CDR3 bases: TGTGCCAGCAGTTACCCCGGGACAGGGGGAGTTGTGGAGACCCAGTACTTC.

The chain uses TRBV29-1 and TRBJ2-1; D not certain. This CDR3 contains 14 residues. Trimming pared 7 bases from V and 6 bases from J, leaving 19 bases between. Germline CDR1 SQVTM, CDR2 ANQGSEA. The DNA for the CDR3 is TGCAGCGCAACGCGGCCCGAGCGAGGCAATGAGCAGTTCTTC. It translates to CSATRPERGNEQFF.